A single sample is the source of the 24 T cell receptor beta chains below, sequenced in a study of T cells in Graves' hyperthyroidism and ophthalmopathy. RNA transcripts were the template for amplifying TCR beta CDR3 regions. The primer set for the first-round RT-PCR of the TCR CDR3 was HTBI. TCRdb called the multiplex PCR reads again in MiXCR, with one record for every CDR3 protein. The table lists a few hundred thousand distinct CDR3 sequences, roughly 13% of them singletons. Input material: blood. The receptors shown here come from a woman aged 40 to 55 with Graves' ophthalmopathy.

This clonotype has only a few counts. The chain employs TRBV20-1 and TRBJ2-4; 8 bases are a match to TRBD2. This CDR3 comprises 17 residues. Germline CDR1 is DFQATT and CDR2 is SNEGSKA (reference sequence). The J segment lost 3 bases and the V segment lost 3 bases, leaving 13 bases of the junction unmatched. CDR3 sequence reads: CSARGGERGTVKNIQYF. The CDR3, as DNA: TGCAGTGCTAGGGGGGGGGAGCGGGGGACCGTCAAAAACATTCAGTACTTC.

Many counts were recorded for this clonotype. CDR3 region: CASSLIAVPRRAFF. The CDR3 nucleotides are TGTGCCAGCAGTCTCATCGCAGTCCCTCGGAGGGCTTTCTTT. The chain employs TRBV28 and TRBJ1-1; D uncertain. V gave up 5 bases and J gave up 11 bases, with 21 bases separating them. The CDR3 is made up of 14 amino acids. Germline V gene lookup returns CDR1 MDHEN and CDR2 SYDVKM.

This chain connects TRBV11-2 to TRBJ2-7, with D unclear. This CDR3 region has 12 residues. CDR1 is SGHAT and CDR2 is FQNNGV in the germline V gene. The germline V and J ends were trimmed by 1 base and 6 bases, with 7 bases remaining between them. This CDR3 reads CASSLALGEQYF. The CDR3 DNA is TGTGCCAGCAGCTTAGCATTGGGCGAGCAGTACTTC.

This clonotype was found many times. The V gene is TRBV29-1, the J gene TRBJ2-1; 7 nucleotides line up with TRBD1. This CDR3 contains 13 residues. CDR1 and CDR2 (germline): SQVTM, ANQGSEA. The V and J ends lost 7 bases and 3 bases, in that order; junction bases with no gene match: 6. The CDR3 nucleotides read TGCAGCGCCGAAGGGGGCAGCTACAATGAGCAGTTCTTC. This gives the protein CSAEGGSYNEQFF.

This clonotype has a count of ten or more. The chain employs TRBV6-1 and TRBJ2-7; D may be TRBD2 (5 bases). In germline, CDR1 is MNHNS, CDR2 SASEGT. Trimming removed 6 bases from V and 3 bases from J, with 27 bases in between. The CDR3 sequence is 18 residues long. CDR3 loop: CASSQAALGGFRIYEQYF. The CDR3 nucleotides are TGTGCCAGCAGCCAGGCAGCACTCGGCGGGTTCCGAATCTACGAGCAGTACTTC.

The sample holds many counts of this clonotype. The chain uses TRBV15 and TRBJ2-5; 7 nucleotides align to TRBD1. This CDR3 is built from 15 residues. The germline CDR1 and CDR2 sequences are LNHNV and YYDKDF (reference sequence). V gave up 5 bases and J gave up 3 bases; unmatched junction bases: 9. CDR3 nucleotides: TGTGCCACCAGCGCAGGACAGGACGATAAAGAGACCCAGTACTTC. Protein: CATSAGQDDKETQYF.

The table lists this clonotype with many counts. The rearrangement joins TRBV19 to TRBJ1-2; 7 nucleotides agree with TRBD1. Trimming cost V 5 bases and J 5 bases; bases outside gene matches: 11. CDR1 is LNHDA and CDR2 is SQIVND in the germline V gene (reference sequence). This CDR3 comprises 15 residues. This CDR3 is CASSQSTGSIYGYTF. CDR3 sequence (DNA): TGTGCCAGTAGTCAATCGACAGGGTCGATTTATGGCTACACCTTC.

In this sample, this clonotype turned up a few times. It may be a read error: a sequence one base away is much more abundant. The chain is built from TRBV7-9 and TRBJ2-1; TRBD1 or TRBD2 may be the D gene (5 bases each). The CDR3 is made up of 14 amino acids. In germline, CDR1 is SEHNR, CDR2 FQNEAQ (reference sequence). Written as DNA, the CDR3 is TGTGCCAACAGCTTAGCGCGGGCCTGGGACCCATTGTTCTTC. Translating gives CANSLARAWDPLFF. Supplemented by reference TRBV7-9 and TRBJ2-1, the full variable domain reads DTGVSQNPRHKITKRGQNVTFRCDPISEHNRLYWYRQTLGQGPEFLTYFQNEAQLEKSRLLSDRFSAERPKGSFSTLEIQRTEQGDSAMYLCANSLARAWDPLFFGPGTRLTVL.

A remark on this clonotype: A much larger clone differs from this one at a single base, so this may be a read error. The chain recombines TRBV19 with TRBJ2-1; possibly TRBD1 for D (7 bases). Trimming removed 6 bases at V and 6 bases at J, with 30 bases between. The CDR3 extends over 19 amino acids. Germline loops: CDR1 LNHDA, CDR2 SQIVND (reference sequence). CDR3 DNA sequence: TGTGCCAGTAGCCGAGACAGGGTGGGGGGCAGATCGTCGTGCAATGAGCAGTTCTTC. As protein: CASSRDRVGGRSSCNEQFF.

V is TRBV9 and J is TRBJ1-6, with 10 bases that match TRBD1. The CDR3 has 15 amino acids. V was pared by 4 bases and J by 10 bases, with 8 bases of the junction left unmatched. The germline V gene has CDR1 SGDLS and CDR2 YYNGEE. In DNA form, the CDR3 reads TGTGCCAGCAGCTCTCGACAGGGGGCTGAATCACCCCTCCACTTT. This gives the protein CASSSRQGAESPLHF. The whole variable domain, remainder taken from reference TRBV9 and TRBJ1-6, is DSGVTQTPKHLITATGQRVTLRCSPRSGDLSVYWYQQSLDQGLQFLIQYYNGEERAKGNILERFSAQQFPDLHSELNLSSLELGDSALYFCASSSRQGAESPLHFGNGTRLTVT.

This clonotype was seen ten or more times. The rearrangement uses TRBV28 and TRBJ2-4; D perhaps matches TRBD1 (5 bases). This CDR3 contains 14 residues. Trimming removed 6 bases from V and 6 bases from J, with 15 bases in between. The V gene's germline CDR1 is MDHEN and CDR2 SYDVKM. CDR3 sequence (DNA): TGTGCCAGCAGCTCGGTGGATAGGGGAAACATTCAGTACTTC. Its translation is CASSSVDRGNIQYF.

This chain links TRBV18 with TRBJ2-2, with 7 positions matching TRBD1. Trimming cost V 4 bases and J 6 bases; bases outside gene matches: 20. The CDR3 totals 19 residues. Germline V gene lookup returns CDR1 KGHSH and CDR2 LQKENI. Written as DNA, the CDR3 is TGTGCCAGCTCACACACTAACCAACAGGGGATCGTTTTGTCCGGGGAGCTGTTTTTT. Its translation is CASSHTNQQGIVLSGELFF.

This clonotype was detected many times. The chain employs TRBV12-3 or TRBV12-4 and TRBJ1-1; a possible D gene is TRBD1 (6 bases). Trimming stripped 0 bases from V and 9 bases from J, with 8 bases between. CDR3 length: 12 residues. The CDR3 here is CASSLAGQQAFF. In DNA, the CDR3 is TGTGCCAGCAGTTTAGCCGGACAGCAAGCTTTCTTT.

This CDR3 reads CASSPTPGLGFNEQFF. The CDR3 DNA reads as TGTGCCAGTAGCCCTACACCGGGACTAGGGTTCAATGAGCAGTTCTTC. This sequence joins TRBV19 and TRBJ2-1, with 8 positions matching TRBD2. V shed 6 bases and J 6 bases; nucleotides not matched to a gene: 13. Germline CDR1 and CDR2: LNHDA and SQIVND (reference sequence). This CDR3 contains 16 residues.

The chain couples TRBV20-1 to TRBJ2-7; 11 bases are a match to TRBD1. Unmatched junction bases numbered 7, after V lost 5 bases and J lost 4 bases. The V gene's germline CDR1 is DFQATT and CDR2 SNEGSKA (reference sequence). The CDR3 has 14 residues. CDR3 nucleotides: TGCAGTGCTCGGACAGGGGGCGCGTCTTACGAGCAGTACTTC. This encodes CSARTGGASYEQYF.

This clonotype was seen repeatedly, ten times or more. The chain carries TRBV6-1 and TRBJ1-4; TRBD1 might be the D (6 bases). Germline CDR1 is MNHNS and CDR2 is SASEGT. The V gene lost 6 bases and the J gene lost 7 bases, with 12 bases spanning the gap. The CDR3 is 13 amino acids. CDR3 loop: CASRQRGSEKLFF. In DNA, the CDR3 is TGTGCCAGCAGACAGAGGGGGAGTGAAAAACTGTTTTTT.

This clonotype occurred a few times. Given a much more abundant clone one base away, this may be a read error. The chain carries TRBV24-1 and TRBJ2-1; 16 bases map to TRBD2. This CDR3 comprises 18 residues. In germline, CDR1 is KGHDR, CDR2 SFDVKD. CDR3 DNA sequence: TGTGTCACCAGTGATTACGGGACTAGCGGGGGGGAGGTGGATGAGCAGTTCTTC. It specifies CVTSDYGTSGGEVDEQFF.

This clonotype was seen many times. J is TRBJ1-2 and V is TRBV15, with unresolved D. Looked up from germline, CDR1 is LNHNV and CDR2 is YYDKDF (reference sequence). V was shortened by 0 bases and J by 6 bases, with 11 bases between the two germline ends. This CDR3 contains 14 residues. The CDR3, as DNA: TGTGCCACCAGCAGAGAAGCGGGGATTGATGGCTACACCTTC. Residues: CATSREAGIDGYTF.

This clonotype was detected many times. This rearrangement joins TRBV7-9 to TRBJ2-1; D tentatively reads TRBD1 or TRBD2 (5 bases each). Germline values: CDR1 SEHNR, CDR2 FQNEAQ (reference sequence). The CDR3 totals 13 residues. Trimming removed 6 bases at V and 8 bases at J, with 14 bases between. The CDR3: CASSPGLFHEQFF. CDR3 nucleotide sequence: TGTGCCAGCAGTCCGGGGCTATTCCATGAGCAGTTCTTC.

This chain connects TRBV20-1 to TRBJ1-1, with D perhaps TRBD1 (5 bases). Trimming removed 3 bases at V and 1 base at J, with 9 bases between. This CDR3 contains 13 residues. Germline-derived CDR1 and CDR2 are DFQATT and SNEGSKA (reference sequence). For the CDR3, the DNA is TGCAGTGCTAGTTGGGACGGGAACACTGAAGCTTTCTTT. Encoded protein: CSASWDGNTEAFF.

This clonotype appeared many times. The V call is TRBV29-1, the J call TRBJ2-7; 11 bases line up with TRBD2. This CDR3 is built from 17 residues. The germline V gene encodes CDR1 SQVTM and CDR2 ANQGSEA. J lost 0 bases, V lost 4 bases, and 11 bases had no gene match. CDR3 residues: CSVVGLAGGRSSYEQYF. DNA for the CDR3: TGCAGCGTTGTAGGGCTAGCGGGAGGACGGAGCTCCTACGAGCAGTACTTC.

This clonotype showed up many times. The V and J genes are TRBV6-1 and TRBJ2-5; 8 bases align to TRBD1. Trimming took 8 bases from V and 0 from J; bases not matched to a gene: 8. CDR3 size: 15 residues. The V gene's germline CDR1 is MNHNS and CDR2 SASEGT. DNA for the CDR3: TGTGCCAGCGGACAGGGCCCCCGCAACCAAGAGACCCAGTACTTC. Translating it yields CASGQGPRNQETQYF.

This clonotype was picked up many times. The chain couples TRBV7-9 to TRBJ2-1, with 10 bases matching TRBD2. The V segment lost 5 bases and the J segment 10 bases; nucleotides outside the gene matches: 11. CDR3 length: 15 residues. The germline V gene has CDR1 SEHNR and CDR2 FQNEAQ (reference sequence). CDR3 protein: CASSRPSGRSGEQFF. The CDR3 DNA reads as TGTGCCAGCAGCCGACCTAGCGGGAGATCAGGGGAGCAGTTCTTC.

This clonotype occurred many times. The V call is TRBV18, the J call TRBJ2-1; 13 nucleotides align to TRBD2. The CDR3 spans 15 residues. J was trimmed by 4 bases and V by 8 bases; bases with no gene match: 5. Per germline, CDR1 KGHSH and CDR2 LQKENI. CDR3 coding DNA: TGTGCCAGCAGCCCGACTAGCGGGGGGTACAATGAGCAGTTCTTC. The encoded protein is CASSPTSGGYNEQFF. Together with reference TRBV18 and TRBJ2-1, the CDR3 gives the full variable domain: NAGVMQNPRHLVRRRGQEARLRCSPMKGHSHVYWYRQLPEEGLKFMVYLQKENIIDESGMPKERFSAEFPKEGPSILRIQQVVRGDSAAYFCASSPTSGGYNEQFFGPGTRLTVL.